This T cell receptor (beta chain) comes out of a study of PD-L1 blockade in urothelial cancer. For the study at large: At some point between 2012 and 2014, patients got going on atezolizumab, taking 1,200 mg intravenously every 3 weeks. At 3 weeks after treatment start (second dose) and again at 6 weeks, blood was analyzed.

Profiling relied on immunoSEQ multiplex PCR, and the TCRdb table lists in-frame clones only, not all of them. The sample records approximately 15,000 clones, about nine tenths being singletons. V trimming: 3 bases; J trimming: 1 base; junction bases outside the gene matches: 9. Germline V gene data show CDR1 as KGHSH and CDR2 as LQKENI. The CDR3 sequence is 18 residues long. Each patient's cancer was a locally advanced or metastatic urothelial carcinoma. This chain links TRBV18 with TRBJ1-3; TRBD1 aligns across 10 bases. The sequence was obtained from a man in his fifties with urothelial cancer. Material: PBMCs, obtained around atezolizumab (anti-PD-L1) treatment. CDR3: CASSPNRQGATSGNTIYF. In DNA, the CDR3 is TGTGCCAGCTCACCTAACAGACAGGGGGCAACATCTGGAAACACCATATATTTT.